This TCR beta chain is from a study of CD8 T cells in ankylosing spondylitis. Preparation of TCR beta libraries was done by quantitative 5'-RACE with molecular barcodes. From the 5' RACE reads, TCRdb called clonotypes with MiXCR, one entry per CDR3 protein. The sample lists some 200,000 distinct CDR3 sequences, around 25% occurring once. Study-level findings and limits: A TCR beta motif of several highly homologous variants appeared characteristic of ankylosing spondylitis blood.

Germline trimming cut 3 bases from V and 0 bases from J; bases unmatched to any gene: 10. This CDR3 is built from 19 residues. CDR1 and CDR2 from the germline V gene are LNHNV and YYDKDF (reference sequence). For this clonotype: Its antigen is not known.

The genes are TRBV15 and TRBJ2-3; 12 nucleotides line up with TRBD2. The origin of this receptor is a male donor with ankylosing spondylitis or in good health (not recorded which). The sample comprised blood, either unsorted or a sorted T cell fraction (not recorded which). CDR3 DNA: TGTGCCACCAGCAGCGGACTAGCGGGAAAAGTCCATAGCACAGATACGCAGTATTTT. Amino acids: CATSSGLAGKVHSTDTQYF.